This TCR beta chain was documented in a study of cytomegalovirus exposure and HLA in healthy donors. Findings of the study overall: In the roughly 130 validation repertoires, a later analysis found that first-cohort TCR clusters tended to co-occur. It was reportedly the case that the classifier diagnosed cytomegalovirus status with high specificity and sensitivity. The study flagged fewer than 200 TCR beta chains as cytomegalovirus-associated. Most TCRs appeared rarely, but some public TCRs recurred in many donors.

Some clones are missing from TCRdb's copy, which holds only in-frame ones; the method was immunoSEQ multiplex PCR. The table lists some 210,000 clones, roughly 84% of them singletons. Remarks on this clone: Antigen specificity is unknown.

Per germline, CDR1 MNHEY and CDR2 SMNVEV (reference sequence). The V gene lost 5 bases and the J gene lost 1 base, with 12 bases spanning the gap. The CDR3 runs 15 residues. The genes are TRBV27 and TRBJ1-5; maybe TRBD1 (6 bases). The specimen was PBMCs. The TCR was taken from a woman aged 18-35 years in good health and CMV-seropositive. The CDR3 protein is CASSTRQGSNQPQHF. The CDR3 DNA sequence: TGTGCCAGCAGTACCCGTCAGGGGAGCAATCAGCCCCAGCATTTT.